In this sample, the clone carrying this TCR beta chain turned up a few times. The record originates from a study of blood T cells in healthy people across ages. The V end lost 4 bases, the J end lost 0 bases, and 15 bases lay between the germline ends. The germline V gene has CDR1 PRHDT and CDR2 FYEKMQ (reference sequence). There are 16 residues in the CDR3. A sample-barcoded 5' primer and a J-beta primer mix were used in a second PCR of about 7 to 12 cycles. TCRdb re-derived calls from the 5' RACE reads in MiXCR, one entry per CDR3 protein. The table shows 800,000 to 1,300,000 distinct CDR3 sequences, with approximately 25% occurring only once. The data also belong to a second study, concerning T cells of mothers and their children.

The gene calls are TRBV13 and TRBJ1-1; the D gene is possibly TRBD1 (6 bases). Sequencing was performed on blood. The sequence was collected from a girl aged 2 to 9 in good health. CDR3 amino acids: CASSSPRDTLNTEAFF. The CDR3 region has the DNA TGTGCCAGCAGCTCTCCGAGGGACACTCTGAACACTGAAGCTTTCTTT.